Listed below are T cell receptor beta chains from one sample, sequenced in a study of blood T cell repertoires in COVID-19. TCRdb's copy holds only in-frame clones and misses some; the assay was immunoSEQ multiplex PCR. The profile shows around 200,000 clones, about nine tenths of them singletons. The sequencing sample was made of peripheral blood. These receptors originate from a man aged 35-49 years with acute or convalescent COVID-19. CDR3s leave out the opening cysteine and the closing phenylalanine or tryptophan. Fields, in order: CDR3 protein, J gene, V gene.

CDR3 protein: ASSQGPGGYTIY; J gene: TRBJ1-3; V gene: TRBV4-3
CDR3 protein: ASSQEVPTEAF; J gene: TRBJ1-1; V gene: TRBV10-2
CDR3 protein: ASSQAAGGTDTQY; J gene: TRBJ2-3; V gene: TRBV4-2
CDR3 protein: ASSPYTDTQY; J gene: TRBJ2-3; V gene: TRBV7-8
CDR3 protein: ASSEKTGGQPQH; J gene: TRBJ1-5; V gene: TRBV2
CDR3 protein: ASSRNEGYEQY; J gene: TRBJ2-7; V gene: TRBV6-4
CDR3 protein: ASSVGRGTEAF; J gene: TRBJ1-1; V gene: TRBV9
CDR3 protein: ASSRQGYGYT; J gene: TRBJ1-2; V gene: TRBV12-3/TRBV12-4
CDR3 protein: AISRTPPSEAGELF; J gene: TRBJ2-2; V gene: TRBV10-3
CDR3 protein: ASSSGPEQY; J gene: TRBJ2-7; V gene: TRBV7-9
CDR3 protein: ASSLVNSGGEETQY; J gene: TRBJ2-5; V gene: TRBV7-2
CDR3 protein: ASATLSLAGSSYNEQF; J gene: TRBJ2-1; V gene: TRBV5-1
CDR3 protein: ASSISGGPDTQY; J gene: TRBJ2-3; V gene: TRBV19
CDR3 protein: ATSLGGAHTGELF; J gene: TRBJ2-2; V gene: TRBV15
CDR3 protein: AISGRDRSSYEQY; J gene: TRBJ2-7; V gene: TRBV10-3
CDR3 protein: ASSLRGARETQY; J gene: TRBJ2-5; V gene: TRBV7-2
CDR3 protein: ASSQILGGTEAF; J gene: TRBJ1-1; V gene: TRBV5-1
CDR3 protein: ASVSGYEQY; J gene: TRBJ2-7; V gene: TRBV6-5
CDR3 protein: ASTESTTGISYNEQF; J gene: TRBJ2-1; V gene: TRBV19
CDR3 protein: ASSEEGQLNEQF; J gene: TRBJ2-1; V gene: TRBV6-1
CDR3 protein: ASSSGQVLRYNEQF; J gene: TRBJ2-1; V gene: TRBV2
CDR3 protein: ASSDGTGQGQPQH; J gene: TRBJ1-5; V gene: TRBV5-1
CDR3 protein: ASSLGTPSSNQPQH; J gene: TRBJ1-5; V gene: TRBV7-9